The T cell receptor (beta chain) described here comes from a study of STAT5B mutations in CD4+ large granular lymphocyte leukemia. TCRdb keeps only in-frame clones here, not all; method: immunoSEQ multiplex PCR. The sample lists around 35,000 clones; roughly two thirds were seen once. Germline CDR1 SGHTA, CDR2 FQGTGA. The CDR3 length is 15 residues. V lost 5 bases, J lost 5 bases, and 16 bases lay in between. This chain joins TRBV7-3 and TRBJ2-1, with D perhaps matching TRBD1 (6 bases). Sequencing was done on a sample of CD4+ T cells from blood buffy coats. The source is a human donor in good health. The CDR3 sequence: CASSQTGLWDNEQFF. The CDR3 nucleotides are TGTGCCAGCAGCCAAACAGGGTTATGGGACAATGAGCAGTTCTTC. The variable domain in full, completed from reference TRBV7-3 and TRBJ2-1, reads GAGVSQTPSNKVTEKGKYVELRCDPISGHTALYWYRQSLGQGPEFLIYFQGTGAADDSGLPNDRFFAVRPEGSVSTLKIQRTERGDSAVYLCASSQTGLWDNEQFFGPGTRLTVL.